This record concerns one T cell receptor beta chain sequence. Antigen specificity is unknown. Sample-barcoded 5' priming and a J-beta primer mix drove a second PCR of 7 to 11 cycles. Each of the samples gave a minimum of 3 million paired-end reads that contained CDR3. TCRdb re-called the 5' RACE reads with MiXCR, one entry per CDR3 protein. The data show about 1.4 million distinct CDR3 sequences, approximately 59% seen once. The data were obtained in a study of blood T cells in healthy people across ages. The CDR3 has 14 residues. J was trimmed by 6 bases and V by 4 bases; bases with no gene match: 6. Study observations and caveats: Age advanced and TCR beta diversity per million T cells fell, roughly linearly.

Individuals who donated were healthy Caucasians from Russia aged 6 to 90. The chain recombines TRBV12-3 or TRBV12-4 with TRBJ1-5, with TRBD1 identical over 7 bases. This TCR came from a man aged 18 to 29 in good health. The sample taken for sequencing was blood. CDR3 region: CASSSQGIGQPQHF. CDR3 in DNA: TGTGCCAGCAGTTCACAGGGGATAGGTCAGCCCCAGCATTTT.